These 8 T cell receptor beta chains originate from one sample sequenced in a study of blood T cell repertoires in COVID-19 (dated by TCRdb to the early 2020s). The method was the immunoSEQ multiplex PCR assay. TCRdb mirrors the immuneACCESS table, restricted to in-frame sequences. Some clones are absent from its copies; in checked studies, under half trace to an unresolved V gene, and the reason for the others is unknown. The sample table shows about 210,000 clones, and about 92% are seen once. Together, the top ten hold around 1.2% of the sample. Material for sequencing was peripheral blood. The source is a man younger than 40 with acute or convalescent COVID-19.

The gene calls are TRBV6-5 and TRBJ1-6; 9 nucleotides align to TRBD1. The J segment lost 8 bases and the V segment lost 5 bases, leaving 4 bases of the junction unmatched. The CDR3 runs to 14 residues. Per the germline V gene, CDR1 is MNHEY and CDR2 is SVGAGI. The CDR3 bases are TGTGCCAGCAGTACGGGACAGGGCTATTCACCCCTCCACTTT. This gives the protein CASSTGQGYSPLHF.

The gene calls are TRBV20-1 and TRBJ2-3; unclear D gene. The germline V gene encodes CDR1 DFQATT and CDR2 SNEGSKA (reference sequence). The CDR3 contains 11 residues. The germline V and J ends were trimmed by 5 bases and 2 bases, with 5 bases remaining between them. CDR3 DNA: TGCAGTGCTGTTTACACAGATACGCAGTATTTT. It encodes CSAVYTDTQYF.

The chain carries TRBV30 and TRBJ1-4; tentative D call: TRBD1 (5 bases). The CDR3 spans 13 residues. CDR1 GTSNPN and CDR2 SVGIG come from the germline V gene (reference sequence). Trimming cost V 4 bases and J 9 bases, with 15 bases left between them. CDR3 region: CAWNAQGWQKLFF. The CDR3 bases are TGTGCCTGGAACGCGCAGGGTTGGCAAAAACTGTTTTTT.

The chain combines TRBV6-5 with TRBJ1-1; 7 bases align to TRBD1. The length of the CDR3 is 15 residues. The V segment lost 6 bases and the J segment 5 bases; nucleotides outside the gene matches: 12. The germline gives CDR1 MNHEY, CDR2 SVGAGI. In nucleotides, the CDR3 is TGTGCCAGCAGACCCCAGGGGGGAACGAGGACTGAAGCTTTCTTT. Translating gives CASRPQGGTRTEAFF.

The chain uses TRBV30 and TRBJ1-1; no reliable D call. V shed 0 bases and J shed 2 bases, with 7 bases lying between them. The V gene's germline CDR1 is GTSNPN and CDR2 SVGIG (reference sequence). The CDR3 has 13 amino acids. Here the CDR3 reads CAWSVTANTEAFF. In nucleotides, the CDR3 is TGTGCCTGGAGTGTTACAGCTAACACTGAAGCTTTCTTT.

The CDR3 protein is CASSTDRNSPLHF. For the CDR3, the DNA is TGTGCCAGCAGCACCGACAGGAATTCACCCCTCCACTTT. V is TRBV5-4 and J is TRBJ1-6, with a tentative D call TRBD1 (6 bases). V was pared by 4 bases and J by 7 bases, with 9 bases between. There are 13 residues in the CDR3. Germline CDR1 is SGHNT and CDR2 is YYREEE (reference sequence).

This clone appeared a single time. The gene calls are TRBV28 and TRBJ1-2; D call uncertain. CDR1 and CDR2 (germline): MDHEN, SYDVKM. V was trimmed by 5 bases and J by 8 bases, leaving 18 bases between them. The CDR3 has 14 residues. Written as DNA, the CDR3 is TGTGCCAGCAGTCCCCTAGATCACGGGAAAGGCTACACCTTC. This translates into CASSPLDHGKGYTF.

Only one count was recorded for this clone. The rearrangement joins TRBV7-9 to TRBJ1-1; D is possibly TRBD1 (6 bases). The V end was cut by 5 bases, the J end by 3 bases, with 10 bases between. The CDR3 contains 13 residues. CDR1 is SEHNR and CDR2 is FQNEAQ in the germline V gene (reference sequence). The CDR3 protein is CASSPTGYTEAFF. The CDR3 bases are TGTGCCAGCAGCCCCACAGGGTACACTGAAGCTTTCTTT.